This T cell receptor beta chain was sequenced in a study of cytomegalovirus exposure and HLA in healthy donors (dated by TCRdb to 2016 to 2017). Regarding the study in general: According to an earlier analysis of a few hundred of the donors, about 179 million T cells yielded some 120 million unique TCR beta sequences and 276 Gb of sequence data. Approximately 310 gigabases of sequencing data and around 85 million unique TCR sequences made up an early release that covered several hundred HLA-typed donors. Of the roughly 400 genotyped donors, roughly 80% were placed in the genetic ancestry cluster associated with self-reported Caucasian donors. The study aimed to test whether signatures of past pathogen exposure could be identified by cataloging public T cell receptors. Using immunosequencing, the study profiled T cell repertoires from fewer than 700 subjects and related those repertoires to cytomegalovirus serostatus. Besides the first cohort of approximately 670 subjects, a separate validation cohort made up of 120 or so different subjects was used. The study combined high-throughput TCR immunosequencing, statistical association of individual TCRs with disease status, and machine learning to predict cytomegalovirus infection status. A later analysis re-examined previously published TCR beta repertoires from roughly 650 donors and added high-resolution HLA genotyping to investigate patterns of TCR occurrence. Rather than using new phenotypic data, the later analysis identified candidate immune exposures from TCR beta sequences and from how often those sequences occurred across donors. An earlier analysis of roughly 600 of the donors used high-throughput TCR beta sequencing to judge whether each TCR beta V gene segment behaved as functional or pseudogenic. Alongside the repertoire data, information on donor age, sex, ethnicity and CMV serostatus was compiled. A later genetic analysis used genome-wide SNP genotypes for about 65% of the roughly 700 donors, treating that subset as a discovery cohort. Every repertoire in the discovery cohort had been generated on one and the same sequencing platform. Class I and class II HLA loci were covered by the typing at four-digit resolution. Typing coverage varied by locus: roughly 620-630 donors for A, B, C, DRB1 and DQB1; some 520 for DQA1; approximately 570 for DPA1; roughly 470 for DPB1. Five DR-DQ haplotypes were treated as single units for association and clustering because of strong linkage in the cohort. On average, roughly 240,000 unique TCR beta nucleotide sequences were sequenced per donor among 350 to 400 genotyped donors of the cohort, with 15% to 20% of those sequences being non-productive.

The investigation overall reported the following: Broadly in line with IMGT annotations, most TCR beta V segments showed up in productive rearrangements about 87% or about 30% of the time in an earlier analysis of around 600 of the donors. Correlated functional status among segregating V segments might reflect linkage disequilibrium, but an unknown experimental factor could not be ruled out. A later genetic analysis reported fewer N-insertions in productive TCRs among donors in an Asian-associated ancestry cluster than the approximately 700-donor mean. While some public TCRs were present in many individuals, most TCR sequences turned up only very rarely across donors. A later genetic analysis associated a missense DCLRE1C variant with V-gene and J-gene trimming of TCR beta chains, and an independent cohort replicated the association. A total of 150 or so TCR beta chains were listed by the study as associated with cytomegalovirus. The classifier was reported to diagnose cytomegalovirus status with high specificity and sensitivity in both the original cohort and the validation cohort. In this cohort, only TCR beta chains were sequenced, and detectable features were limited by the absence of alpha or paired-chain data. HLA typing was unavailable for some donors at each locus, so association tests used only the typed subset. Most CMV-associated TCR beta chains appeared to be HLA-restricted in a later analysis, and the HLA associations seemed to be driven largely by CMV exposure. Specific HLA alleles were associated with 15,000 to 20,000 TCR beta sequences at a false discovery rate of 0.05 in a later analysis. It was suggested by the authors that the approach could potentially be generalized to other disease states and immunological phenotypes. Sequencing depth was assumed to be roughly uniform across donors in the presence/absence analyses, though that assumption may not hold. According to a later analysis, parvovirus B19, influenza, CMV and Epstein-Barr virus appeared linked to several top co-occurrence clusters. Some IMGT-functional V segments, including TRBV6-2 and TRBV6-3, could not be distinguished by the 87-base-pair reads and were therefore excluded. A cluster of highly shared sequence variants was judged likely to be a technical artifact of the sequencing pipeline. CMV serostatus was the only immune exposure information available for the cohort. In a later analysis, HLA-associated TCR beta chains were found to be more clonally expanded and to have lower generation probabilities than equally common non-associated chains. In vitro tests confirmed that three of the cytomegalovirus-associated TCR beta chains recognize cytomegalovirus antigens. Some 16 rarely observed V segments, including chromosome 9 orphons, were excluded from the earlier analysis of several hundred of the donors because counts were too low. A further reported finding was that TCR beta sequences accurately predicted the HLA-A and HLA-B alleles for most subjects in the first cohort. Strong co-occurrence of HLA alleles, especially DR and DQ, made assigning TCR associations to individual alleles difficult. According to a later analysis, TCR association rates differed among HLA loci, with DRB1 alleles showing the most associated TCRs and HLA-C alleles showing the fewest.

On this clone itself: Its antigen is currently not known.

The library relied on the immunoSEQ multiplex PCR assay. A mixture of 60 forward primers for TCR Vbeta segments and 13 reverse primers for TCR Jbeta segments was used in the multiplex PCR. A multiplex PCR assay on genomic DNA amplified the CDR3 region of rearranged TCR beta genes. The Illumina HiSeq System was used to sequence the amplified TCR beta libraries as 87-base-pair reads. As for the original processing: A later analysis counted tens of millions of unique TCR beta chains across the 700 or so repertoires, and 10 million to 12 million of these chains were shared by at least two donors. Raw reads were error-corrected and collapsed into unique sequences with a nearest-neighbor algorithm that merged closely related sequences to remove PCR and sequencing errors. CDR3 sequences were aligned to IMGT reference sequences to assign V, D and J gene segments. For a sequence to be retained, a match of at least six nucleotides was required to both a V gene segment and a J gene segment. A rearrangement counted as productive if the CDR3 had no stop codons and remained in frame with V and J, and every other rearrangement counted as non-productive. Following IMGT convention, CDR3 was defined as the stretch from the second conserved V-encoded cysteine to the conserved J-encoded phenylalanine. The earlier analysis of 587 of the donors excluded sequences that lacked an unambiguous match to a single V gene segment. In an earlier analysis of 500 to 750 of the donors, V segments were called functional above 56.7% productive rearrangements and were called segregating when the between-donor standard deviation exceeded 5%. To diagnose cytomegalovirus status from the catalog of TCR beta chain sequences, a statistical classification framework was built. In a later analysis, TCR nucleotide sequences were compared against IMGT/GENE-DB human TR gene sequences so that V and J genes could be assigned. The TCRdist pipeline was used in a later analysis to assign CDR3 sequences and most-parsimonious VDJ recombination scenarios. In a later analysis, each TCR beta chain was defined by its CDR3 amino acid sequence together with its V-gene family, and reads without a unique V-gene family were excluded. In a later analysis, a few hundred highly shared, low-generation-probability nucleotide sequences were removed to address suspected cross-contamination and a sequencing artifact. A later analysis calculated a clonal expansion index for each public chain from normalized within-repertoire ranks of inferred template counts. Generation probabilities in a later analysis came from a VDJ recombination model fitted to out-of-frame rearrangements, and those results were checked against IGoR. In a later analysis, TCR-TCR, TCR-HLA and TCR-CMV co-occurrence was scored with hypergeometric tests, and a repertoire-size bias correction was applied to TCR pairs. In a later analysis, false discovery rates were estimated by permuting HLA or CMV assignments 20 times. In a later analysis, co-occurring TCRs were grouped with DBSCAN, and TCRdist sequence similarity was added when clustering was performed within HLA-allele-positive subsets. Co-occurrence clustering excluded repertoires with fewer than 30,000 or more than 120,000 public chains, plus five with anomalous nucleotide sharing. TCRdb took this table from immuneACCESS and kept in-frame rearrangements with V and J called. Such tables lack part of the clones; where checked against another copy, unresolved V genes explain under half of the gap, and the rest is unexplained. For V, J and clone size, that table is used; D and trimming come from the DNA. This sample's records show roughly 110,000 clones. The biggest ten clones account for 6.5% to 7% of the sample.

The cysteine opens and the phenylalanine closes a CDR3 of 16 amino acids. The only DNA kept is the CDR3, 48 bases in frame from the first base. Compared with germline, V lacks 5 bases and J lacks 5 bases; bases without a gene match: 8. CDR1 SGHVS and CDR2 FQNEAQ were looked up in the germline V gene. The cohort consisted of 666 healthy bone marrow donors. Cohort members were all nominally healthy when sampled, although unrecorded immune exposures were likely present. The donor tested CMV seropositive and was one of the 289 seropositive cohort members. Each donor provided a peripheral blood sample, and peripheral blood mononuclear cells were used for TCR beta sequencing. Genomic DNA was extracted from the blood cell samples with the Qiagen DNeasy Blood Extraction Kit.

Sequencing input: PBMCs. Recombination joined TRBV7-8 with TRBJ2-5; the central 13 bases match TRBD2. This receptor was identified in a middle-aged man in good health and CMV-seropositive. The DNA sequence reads TGTGCCAGCAGCCCCAAACTAGCGGGAGGGGGGGAGACCCAGTACTTC. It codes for CASSPKLAGGGETQYF.